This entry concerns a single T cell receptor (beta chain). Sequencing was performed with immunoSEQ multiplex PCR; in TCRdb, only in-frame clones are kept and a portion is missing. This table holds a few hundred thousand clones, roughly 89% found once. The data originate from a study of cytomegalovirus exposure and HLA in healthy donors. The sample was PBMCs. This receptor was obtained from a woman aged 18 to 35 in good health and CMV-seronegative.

Written as DNA, the CDR3 is TGTGCCAGCAGCTACCGGGACAGGCCTTTTTTCGGCTACACCTTC. This gives the protein CASSYRDRPFFGYTF. V is TRBV5-6 and J is TRBJ1-2, with 8 positions matching TRBD1. CDR3 length: 15 amino acids. V was pared by 3 bases and J by 8 bases, with 12 bases of the junction left unmatched. CDR1 and CDR2 from the germline V gene are SGHDT and YYEEEE.